The 15 T cell receptor beta chains listed next were all sequenced from one sample in a study of response to subunit inactivated influenza vaccine (dated by TCRdb to the late 2010s). In the paper's terms, the time point label means: around 45 days after influenza vaccine administration. Receptor libraries were prepared by RT-PCR. The instrument given in TCRdb is Illumina HiSeq 2500. Through fastp at Q25 and MiXCR, TCRdb rebuilt clones from the public reads, retaining in-frame beta chains. Duplicate CDR3 protein sequences are folded into a single record with the most common DNA and genes. The sample table contains about 480,000 distinct CDR3 sequences; only one count was recorded for around 9.9% of them. Approximately 12% of the sample comes from the top ten. Sequencing used PBMCs from blood, obtained 35 to 45 days after vaccination. Receptors originate from a man aged 45-65 years who received an inactivated influenza vaccine. Donor details come from another sample of the same person, matched by shared clones.

The chain recombines TRBV4-2 with TRBJ1-1; weak D call: TRBD1 (6 bases). V was trimmed by 1 base and J by 11 bases, leaving 11 bases between them. CDR3 length equals 12 residues. Germline assignment: CDR1 LGHNA and CDR2 YNFKEQ. CDR3 loop: CASSQAEGEAFF. The CDR3 nucleotides read TGTGCCAGCAGCCAAGCTGAGGGGGAGGCTTTCTTT.

The chain uses TRBV12-3 or TRBV12-4 and TRBJ1-5; 7 bases are shared with TRBD1. This CDR3 has 14 amino acids. V shed 5 bases, J shed 5 bases, and the junction held 6 bases outside the gene matches. CDR3 residues: CASSLMGQHQPQHF. The CDR3 bases are TGTGCCAGCAGTCTTATGGGACAGCATCAGCCCCAGCATTTT.

This clonotype was seen ten or more times. V is TRBV28 and J is TRBJ2-7; D may be TRBD2 (6 bases). Trimming left V 6 bases short and J 6 bases short, with 24 bases between. Germline assignment: CDR1 MDHEN and CDR2 SYDVKM. The CDR3 is 16 residues long. This chain's CDR3 is CASRNAYGTDWIEQYF. For the CDR3, the DNA is TGTGCCAGCAGAAATGCGTACGGGACTGACTGGATCGAGCAGTACTTC.

This clonotype has just a few counts. The genes are TRBV4-1 and TRBJ2-1, with TRBD2 identical over 7 bases. Germline CDR1 MGHRA, CDR2 YSYEKL. The J segment lost 6 bases and the V segment lost 1 base, leaving 6 bases of the junction unmatched. The CDR3 contains 15 residues. CDR3 amino acids: CASSQGLAGANEQFF. The CDR3 bases are TGCGCCAGCAGCCAAGGCCTCGCGGGAGCCAATGAGCAGTTCTTC.

CDR3 coding DNA: TGTGCCACCAGTGATTTTAGGACCGGTGGGGATGAGCAGTTCTTC. It encodes CATSDFRTGGDEQFF. This chain uses TRBV24-1 with TRBJ2-1; D gene unclear. This CDR3 spans 15 amino acids. V was shortened by 1 base and J by 8 bases, with 14 bases between the two germline ends. CDR1 is KGHDR, CDR2 SFDVKD, per germline.

There are a few counts of this clonotype. The chain couples TRBV4-3 to TRBJ2-5; a weak D match, TRBD2 (6 bases). Trimming stripped 0 bases from V and 5 bases from J, with 16 bases between. CDR1 and CDR2 from the germline V gene are LGHNA and YSLEER. This CDR3 contains 16 residues. CDR3 sequence (DNA): TGCGCCAGCAGCCAAGATCTGGGGGGAATAGCGGAGACCCAGTACTTC. Translating gives CASSQDLGGIAETQYF.

This clonotype has at least ten counts. CDR3 coding DNA: TGCGCCAGCCGCCGCGGAGATGAGCAGTTCTTC. Its protein is CASRRGDEQFF. The rearrangement uses TRBV10-2 and TRBJ2-1; no clear D gene. From germline, CDR1 is WSHSY and CDR2 SAAADI. V was pared by 8 bases and J by 8 bases, with 10 bases between. The CDR3 is made up of 11 amino acids.

The CDR3: CSASARGGSYEQYF. The CDR3 bases are TGCAGTGCTAGTGCGCGGGGGGGCTCCTACGAGCAGTACTTC. The chain carries TRBV20-1 and TRBJ2-7, with 9 bases lining up with TRBD2. The CDR3 sequence is 14 residues long. Germline CDR1 reads DFQATT; CDR2 reads SNEGSKA (reference sequence). V lost 3 bases, J lost 0 bases, and 3 bases stayed unmatched.

This clonotype was counted a few times. This chain connects TRBV4-1 to TRBJ2-5, with D tentatively TRBD1 (5 bases). V lost 1 base, J lost 2 bases, and 8 bases lay in between. Germline CDR1 is MGHRA and CDR2 is YSYEKL. This CDR3 is 14 amino acids long. CDR3 in amino acids: CASSQGRQQETQYF. The DNA for the CDR3 is TGCGCCAGCAGCCAAGGTAGACAGCAAGAGACCCAGTACTTC.

The chain recombines TRBV12-3 or TRBV12-4 with TRBJ2-7; 7 bases line up with TRBD1. This CDR3 contains 15 residues. V shed 3 bases, J shed 0 bases, and the junction held 5 bases outside the gene matches. As DNA, the CDR3 is TGTGCCAGCAGTTTGGCAGGGGGAAACTCCTACGAGCAGTACTTC. Amino acid sequence: CASSLAGGNSYEQYF.

This clonotype was recorded many times. The gene calls are TRBV12-3 or TRBV12-4 and TRBJ1-4; tentatively, D is TRBD1 (5 bases). This CDR3 spans 15 amino acids. Trimming pared 2 bases from V and 4 bases from J, leaving 11 bases between. The CDR3 here is CASSLMQGINEKLFF. CDR3 nucleotide sequence: TGTGCCAGCAGTTTAATGCAGGGAATTAATGAAAAACTGTTTTTT.

As to this clonotype: This clone may be a read error of a much larger clone one base away. J is TRBJ2-2 and V is TRBV29-1; 9 nucleotides line up with TRBD2. The CDR3 consists of 16 residues. V gave up 3 bases and J gave up 6 bases; unmatched junction bases: 11. Germline V gene sequence: CDR1 SQVTM, CDR2 ANQGSEA. Here the CDR3 reads CSVEVREGLGAGELFF. In nucleotides, the CDR3 is TGCAGCGTTGAGGTGCGGGAGGGCTTAGGCGCCGGGGAGCTGTTTTTT.

The chain couples TRBV3-1 to TRBJ2-7, with 7 positions matching TRBD1. The CDR3 loop spans 14 amino acids. With V trimmed by 5 bases and J by 8 bases, 12 bases remained unmatched. Germline assignment: CDR1 LGHDT and CDR2 YNNKEL (reference sequence). CDR3 loop: CASSSLGQSIKQYF. The CDR3 nucleotides read TGTGCCAGCAGCTCGTTGGGACAGAGTATAAAGCAGTACTTC.

This clonotype was seen repeatedly, ten times or more. V usage is TRBV7-8 and J usage is TRBJ2-1; no firm D call. Looked up from germline, CDR1 is SGHVS and CDR2 is FQNEAQ. The CDR3 totals 11 residues. Trimming removed 1 base at V and 10 bases at J, with 5 bases between. In nucleotides, the CDR3 is TGTGCCAGCAGCTTAGGACCGGAGCAGTTCTTC. Protein: CASSLGPEQFF.

This CDR3 reads CASSPPSTREQYF. Written as DNA, the CDR3 is TGTGCCAGCTCACCACCCTCTACGCGGGAGCAGTACTTC. This chain connects TRBV18 to TRBJ2-7, with D hard to call. Germline CDR1 and CDR2: KGHSH and LQKENI. Trimming pared 0 bases from V and 7 bases from J, leaving 10 bases between. The CDR3 is 13 amino acids.